The entry below describes one TCR beta chain. This entry comes from a study of blood T cell repertoires in COVID-19. Study in general: Both acute and convalescent COVID-19 samples were obtained from the United States, Italy and Spain. Sample material is recorded as cDNA or gDNA derived from T cells, B-cell-depleted T cells, or PBMCs.

The V gene's germline CDR1 is SNHLY and CDR2 FYNNEI. CDR3 length: 14 amino acids. The V and J ends lost 5 bases and 3 bases, in that order; junction bases with no gene match: 4. In the authors' methods: Reference gene primer amplification in the assay estimated nucleated cell counts. Measured with immunoSEQ multiplex PCR; TCRdb has only the in-frame clones, and not every one. V and J calls plus clone size are reproduced from that table; the DNA served to infer D and trimming. The sample carries some 160,000 clones, about 90% recorded once. The chain recombines TRBV2 with TRBJ2-7; 10 nucleotides align to TRBD1. Sequencing was carried out using peripheral blood. The receptor comes from a man in his sixties with acute or convalescent COVID-19. The CDR3 region is CASSPDRGGYEQYF. The CDR3 nucleotides are TGTGCCAGCAGTCCGGACAGGGGGGGCTACGAGCAGTACTTC.